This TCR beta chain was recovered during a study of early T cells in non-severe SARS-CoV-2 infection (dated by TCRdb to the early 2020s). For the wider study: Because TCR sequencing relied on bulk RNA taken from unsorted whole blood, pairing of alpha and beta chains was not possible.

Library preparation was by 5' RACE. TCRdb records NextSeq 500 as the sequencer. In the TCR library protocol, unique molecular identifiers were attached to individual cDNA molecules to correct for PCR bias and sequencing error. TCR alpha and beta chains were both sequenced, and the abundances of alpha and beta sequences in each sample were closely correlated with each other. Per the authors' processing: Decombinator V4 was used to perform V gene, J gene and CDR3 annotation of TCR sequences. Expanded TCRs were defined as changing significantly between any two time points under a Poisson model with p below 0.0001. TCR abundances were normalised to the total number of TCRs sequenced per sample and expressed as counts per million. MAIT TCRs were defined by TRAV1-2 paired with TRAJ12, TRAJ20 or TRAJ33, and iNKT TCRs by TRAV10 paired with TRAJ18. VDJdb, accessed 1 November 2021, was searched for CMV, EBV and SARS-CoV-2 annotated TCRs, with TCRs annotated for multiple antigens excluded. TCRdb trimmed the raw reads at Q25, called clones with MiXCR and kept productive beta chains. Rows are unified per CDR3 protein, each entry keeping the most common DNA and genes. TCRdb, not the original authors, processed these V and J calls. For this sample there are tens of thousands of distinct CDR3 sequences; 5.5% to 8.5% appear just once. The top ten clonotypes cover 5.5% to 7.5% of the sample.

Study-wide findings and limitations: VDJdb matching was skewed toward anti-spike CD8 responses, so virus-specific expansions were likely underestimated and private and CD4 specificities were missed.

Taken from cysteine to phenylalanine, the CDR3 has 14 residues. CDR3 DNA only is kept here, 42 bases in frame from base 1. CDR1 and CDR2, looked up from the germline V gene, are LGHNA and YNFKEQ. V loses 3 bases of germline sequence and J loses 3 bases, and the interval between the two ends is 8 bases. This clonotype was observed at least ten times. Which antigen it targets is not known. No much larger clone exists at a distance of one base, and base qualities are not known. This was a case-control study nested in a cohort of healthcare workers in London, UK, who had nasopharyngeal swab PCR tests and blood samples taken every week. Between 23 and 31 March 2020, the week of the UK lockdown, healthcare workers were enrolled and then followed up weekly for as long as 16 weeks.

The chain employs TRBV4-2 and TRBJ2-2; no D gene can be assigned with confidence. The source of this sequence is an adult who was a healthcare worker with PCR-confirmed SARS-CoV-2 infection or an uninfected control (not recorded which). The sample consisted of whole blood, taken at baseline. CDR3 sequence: CASSQDDYTGELFF. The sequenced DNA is TGTGCCAGCAGCCAGGACGACTACACCGGGGAGCTGTTTTTT.